This T cell receptor beta chain was sequenced for a study of neurological immune-mediated disorders. Findings and limits, study-wide: Phylogenetic analysis grouped 18 of 34 multiple sclerosis patients' repertoires together, suggesting a possible repertoire signature.

This clonotype has a count of ten or more. Its antigen is unidentified. TCRdb redid the calling of the 5' RACE reads with MiXCR, one entry per CDR3 protein. The profile covers 65,000 to 95,000 distinct CDR3 sequences, with 5% to 5.5% appearing a single time and around 2.2% taken by the ten largest. The CDR3 totals 14 residues. The V end was cut by 1 base, the J end by 6 bases, with 10 bases between. This TCR was sampled from a woman in her twenties or thirties with multiple sclerosis. The V gene is TRBV12-3 or TRBV12-4, the J gene TRBJ2-1, with D unclear. Material: PBMCs. The CDR3 DNA sequence: TGTGCCAGCAGTTTAGTAGAGATGGCCAATGAGCAGTTCTTC. Its translation is CASSLVEMANEQFF.